The 23 T cell receptor beta chains reported below all come from one sample, sequenced in a study of shared clonotypes between healthy human individuals. The protocol was immunoSEQ multiplex PCR, while the TCRdb copy is restricted to in-frame clones and leaves out a portion. The sample shows 2 million to 2.5 million clones, over 90% of them seen only once. The specimen was naive CD4+ T cells from PBMCs. Subset given: CD45RA+ positively selected. The origin of the receptors is a young man in good health. Some clones in this sample may be carry-over from other donors' samples.

This clone was picked up one time. J is TRBJ1-5 and V is TRBV19; the D gene is possibly TRBD1 (5 bases). The CDR3 sequence is 15 residues long. The ends were cut back, 5 bases at V and 7 bases at J, with 18 bases in the middle. Germline CDR1 is LNHDA and CDR2 is SQIVND (reference sequence). The CDR3 region is CASSPGVGRGQPQHF. In DNA, the CDR3 is TGTGCCAGTAGTCCCGGGGTCGGACGGGGGCAGCCCCAGCATTTT.

The chain employs TRBV29-1 and TRBJ2-7; tentative D call: TRBD2 (5 bases). Germline-derived CDR1 and CDR2 are SQVTM and ANQGSEA. This CDR3 has 13 residues. With 5 bases removed from V and 6 bases from J, the gap between germline ends came to 17 bases. As DNA, the CDR3 is TGCAGCGTTTCGTCGGCAACGAGGGCCGAGCAGTACTTC. Translated: CSVSSATRAEQYF.

The chain has TRBV2 and TRBJ2-1; no firm D call. Deletions cut 3 bases from V and 4 bases from J, with 10 bases between. The CDR3 loop spans 14 amino acids. The germline gives CDR1 SNHLY, CDR2 FYNNEI. This CDR3 is CASSDRVRYNEQFF. CDR3 nucleotide sequence: TGTGCCAGCAGTGATCGAGTGAGGTACAATGAGCAGTTCTTC. Variable domain in full (rest from reference TRBV2 and TRBJ2-1): EPEVTQTPSHQVTQMGQEVILRCVPISNHLYFYWYRQILGQKVEFLVSFYNNEISEKSEIFDDQFSVERPDGSNFTLKIRSTKLEDSAMYFCASSDRVRYNEQFFGPGTRLTVL.

The rearrangement links TRBV18 to TRBJ1-4; D not certain. Germline V CDR1 and CDR2: KGHSH, LQKENI. This CDR3 comprises 13 residues. Between the trimmed V and J ends, which lost 6 bases and 0 bases, there was a span of 5 bases. The CDR3 DNA reads as TGTGCCAGCTCGGACCCAACTAATGAAAAACTGTTTTTT. This codes for CASSDPTNEKLFF.

The rearrangement uses TRBV7-2 and TRBJ2-3; D gene uncertain. V was trimmed by 2 bases and J by 5 bases, leaving 11 bases between them. Germline CDR1 and CDR2: SGHTA and FQGNSA. This CDR3 has 14 amino acids. The CDR3: CASSLYPLEDTQYF. The CDR3 coding sequence is TGTGCCAGCAGCTTATACCCCCTGGAAGATACGCAGTATTTT.

The chain links TRBV13 to TRBJ1-3, with D hard to call. Germline lookup yields CDR1 PRHDT and CDR2 FYEKMQ (reference sequence). This CDR3 spans 16 amino acids. V lost 0 bases to trimming and J lost 0 bases, with 9 bases between them. The CDR3 loop reads CASSLGIGRSGNTIYF. CDR3 coding DNA: TGTGCCAGCAGCTTAGGTATAGGCCGCTCTGGAAACACCATATATTTT.

The V and J genes are TRBV7-9 and TRBJ2-3, with 7 bases lining up with TRBD2. V shed 5 bases, J shed 4 bases, and the junction held 9 bases outside the gene matches. The CDR3 sequence is 15 residues long. Germline CDR1 reads SEHNR; CDR2 reads FQNEAQ (reference sequence). CDR3 region: CASSPQGGSPDTQYF. The CDR3 nucleotides read TGTGCCAGCAGCCCCCAGGGAGGGAGTCCAGATACGCAGTATTTT.

This clone was seen a handful of times. The same CDR3 arises from other DNA sequences in this sample as well. CDR3 region: CASSPTDSYEQYF. DNA for the CDR3: TGTGCCAGCTCACCAACAGACTCCTACGAGCAGTACTTC. This sequence joins TRBV18 and TRBJ2-7; D is uncertain. Germline CDR1 and CDR2: KGHSH and LQKENI. This CDR3 is built from 13 residues. The V end was cut by 2 bases, the J end by 0 bases, with 5 bases between.

This rearrangement joins TRBV5-1 to TRBJ2-3; tentative D call: TRBD2 (6 bases). CDR1 is SGHRS and CDR2 is YFSETQ in the germline V gene. V dropped 0 bases and J dropped 1 base, with 18 bases sitting between them. The CDR3 runs 18 residues. CDR3 loop: CASSLVVGGDGGTDTQYF. CDR3 coding DNA: TGCGCCAGCAGCTTGGTCGTAGGCGGGGACGGTGGCACAGATACGCAGTATTTT.

The sample holds one count of this clone. The rearrangement joins TRBV7-2 to TRBJ1-5; D gene uncertain. The germline V and J ends were trimmed by 3 bases and 7 bases, with 10 bases remaining between them. CDR1 SGHTA and CDR2 FQGNSA come from the germline V gene. This CDR3 is 13 amino acids long. As DNA, the CDR3 is TGTGCCAGCAGCTTGGCAGGATGGCAGCCCCAGCATTTT. It encodes CASSLAGWQPQHF.

The chain recombines TRBV12-2 with TRBJ2-7; the D call of TRBD2 is as the table states it, not checked on the DNA. TRBV12-2 is a pseudogene locus. CDR3 length: 13 residues. CDR3 region: CASRSEGGDEQYF. The CDR3 nucleotides are TGTGCAAGTCGCTCCGAGGGCGGGGACGAGCAGTACTTC.

The CDR3 region is CASSHHRGGGTEAFF. The CDR3 bases are TGTGCCAGCAGTCACCACCGAGGAGGGGGCACTGAAGCTTTCTTT. This chain connects TRBV28 to TRBJ1-1, with D perhaps matching TRBD1 (6 bases). Deletions cut 5 bases from V and 4 bases from J, with 17 bases between. From germline, CDR1 is MDHEN and CDR2 SYDVKM. The CDR3 sequence is 15 residues long.

The V gene is TRBV9, the J gene TRBJ2-7; D not certain. The V end was cut by 4 bases, the J end by 0 bases, with 14 bases between. Germline V lookup: CDR1 SGDLS, CDR2 YYNGEE. This CDR3 comprises 15 residues. The CDR3 sequence is CASSKTPLGSYEQYF. The DNA for the CDR3 is TGTGCCAGCAGCAAGACCCCATTAGGCTCCTACGAGCAGTACTTC.

The CDR3, as DNA: TGTGCCAGCAGCACCTTTCAGGGTGAGGGAACTGAAGCTTTCTTT. As protein: CASSTFQGEGTEAFF. The chain recombines TRBV6-6 with TRBJ1-1, with D possibly being TRBD1 (5 bases). CDR1 is MNHNY and CDR2 is SVGAGI in the germline V gene (reference sequence). V was pared by 6 bases and J by 5 bases, with 19 bases between. The CDR3 is made up of 15 amino acids.

The rearrangement joins TRBV7-9 to TRBJ1-2, with 7 bases fitting TRBD1. The junction had 13 bases not matched to a gene; V was cut back by 5 bases and J by 10 bases. Germline CDR1 SEHNR, CDR2 FQNEAQ (reference sequence). The CDR3 contains 14 residues. DNA of the CDR3: TGTGCCAGCAGCCCTACTGACCGACAGGGTCACTACACCTTC. Translation: CASSPTDRQGHYTF.

The chain has TRBV7-9 and TRBJ2-6; no clear D. This CDR3 contains 17 residues. CDR1 SEHNR and CDR2 FQNEAQ come from the germline V gene (reference sequence). V lost 4 bases to trimming and J lost 0 bases, with 13 bases between them. Here the CDR3 reads CASSSATVYSGANVLTF. CDR3 DNA sequence: TGTGCCAGCAGCTCAGCGACGGTTTACTCTGGGGCCAACGTCCTGACTTTC.

This sequence joins TRBV5-4 and TRBJ2-5, with D maybe TRBD1 (7 bases). The CDR3 has 16 residues. The germline V and J ends were trimmed by 4 bases and 4 bases, with 20 bases remaining between them. Germline values: CDR1 SGHNT, CDR2 YYREEE (reference sequence). The DNA of the CDR3 is TGTGCCAGCAGCCCCGGGACAGCTGTCGGGGGAGAGACCCAGTACTTC. Protein sequence: CASSPGTAVGGETQYF.

This chain links TRBV25-1 with TRBJ2-1, with a tentative D call TRBD1 (5 bases). Germline V gene lookup returns CDR1 MGHDK and CDR2 SYGVNS. This CDR3 spans 12 amino acids. Trimming pared 8 bases from V and 4 bases from J, leaving 9 bases between. CDR3 nucleotide sequence: TGTGCCAGCGGCGACAGATACAATGAGCAGTTCTTC. As protein: CASGDRYNEQFF.

J is TRBJ2-7 and V is TRBV27; 7 nucleotides match TRBD2. From germline, CDR1 is MNHEY and CDR2 SMNVEV (reference sequence). The CDR3 runs to 14 residues. Trimming cost V 2 bases and J 5 bases; bases outside gene matches: 6. The CDR3, as DNA: TGTGCCAGCAGTTTACGCGGGAGCACCCACGAGCAGTACTTC. Its translation: CASSLRGSTHEQYF.

This clone occurred once. The sample holds other DNA sequences that translate to the same CDR3. The chain is built from TRBV14 and TRBJ2-5; D is uncertain. Germline V CDR1 and CDR2: SGHDN, FVKESK. The CDR3 covers 13 residues. Deletions cut 2 bases from V and 4 bases from J, with 8 bases between. In DNA form, the CDR3 reads TGTGCCAGCAGCCAATCTCTCGTAGAGACCCAGTACTTC. This translates into CASSQSLVETQYF.

This clone has only one observation. CDR3 loop: CASSALTGTYNEQFF. The CDR3 nucleotides read TGTGCCAGCAGCGCTCTGACAGGGACCTACAATGAGCAGTTCTTC. J is TRBJ2-1 and V is TRBV9, with 7 bases identical to TRBD1. V shed 3 bases and J 2 bases; nucleotides not matched to a gene: 5. The germline CDR1 and CDR2 sequences are SGDLS and YYNGEE. The CDR3 runs to 15 residues.

The gene calls are TRBV30 and TRBJ2-2; tentatively, D is TRBD1 or TRBD2 (6 bases each). This CDR3 spans 16 amino acids. Germline V gives CDR1 GTSNPN, CDR2 SVGIG (reference sequence). Trimming cost V 5 bases and J 0 bases, with 16 bases left between them. The CDR3 nucleotides read TGTGCCTGGGAGGGGGGACGGCTTACGAACACCGGGGAGCTGTTTTTT. It yields the protein CAWEGGRLTNTGELFF.

This rearrangement joins TRBV30 to TRBJ1-4; 8 bases are a match to TRBD1. The CDR3 is 15 amino acids. Germline V CDR1 and CDR2: GTSNPN, SVGIG (reference sequence). Losses at the gene ends were 1 base for V and 8 bases for J; bases not matched to a gene: 9. CDR3 in amino acids: CAWSEGAGGPEKLFF. CDR3 nucleotides: TGTGCCTGGAGTGAAGGTGCAGGGGGCCCCGAAAAACTGTTTTTT.